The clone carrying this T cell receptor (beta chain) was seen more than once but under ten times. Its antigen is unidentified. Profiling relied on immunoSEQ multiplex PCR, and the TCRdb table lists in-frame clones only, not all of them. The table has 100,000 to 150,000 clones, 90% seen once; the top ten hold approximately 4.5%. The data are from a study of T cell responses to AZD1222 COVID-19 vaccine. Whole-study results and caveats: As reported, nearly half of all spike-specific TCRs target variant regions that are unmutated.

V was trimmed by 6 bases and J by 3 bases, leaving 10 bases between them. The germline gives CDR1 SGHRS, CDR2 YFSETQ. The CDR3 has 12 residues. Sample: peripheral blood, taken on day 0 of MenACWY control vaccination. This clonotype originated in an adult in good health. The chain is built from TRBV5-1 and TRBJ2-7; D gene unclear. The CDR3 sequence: CASNNQDYEQYF. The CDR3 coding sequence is TGCGCCAGCAATAATCAGGACTACGAGCAGTACTTC. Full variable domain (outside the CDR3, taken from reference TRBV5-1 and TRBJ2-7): KAGVTQTPRYLIKTRGQQVTLSCSPISGHRSVSWYQQTPGQGLQFLFEYFSETQRNKGNFPGRFSGRQFSNSRSEMNVSTLELGDSALYLCASNNQDYEQYFGPGTRLTVT.